These 29 T cell receptor beta chains share one sample of origin, sequenced in a study of beta chain features in type 1 diabetes. Of the isolated RNA, all was reverse transcribed, and so the sequenced material was expressed TCRB transcripts. Generated by immunoSEQ multiplex PCR, the TCRdb table keeps only in-frame clones and is missing some. The sample holds 400,000 to 600,000 clones, 25% to 35% seen once. Sequencing was performed on naive CD4+ T cells from blood. The receptors originated from a young man in good health.

Details on this clone: This specimen includes other DNA sequences encoding the same CDR3. The V gene is TRBV30, the J gene TRBJ1-5; perhaps TRBD1 as D (5 bases). The CDR3 sequence is 13 residues long. V was cut by 0 bases and J by 7 bases, with 10 bases left in between. In germline, CDR1 is GTSNPN, CDR2 SVGIG (reference sequence). CDR3 amino acids: CAWSVRGSQPQHF. In nucleotides, the CDR3 is TGTGCCTGGAGTGTAAGGGGAAGCCAGCCCCAGCATTTT.

This clone has just a few counts. This chain links TRBV28 with TRBJ2-1; D ambiguous. V lost 8 bases to trimming and J lost 1 base, with 9 bases between them. The germline V gene has CDR1 MDHEN and CDR2 SYDVKM. The CDR3 length is 13 residues. For the CDR3, the DNA is TGTGCCAGCTTTGAAGGGTCCTACAATGAGCAGTTCTTC. It is translated as CASFEGSYNEQFF.

This clone was seen a handful of times. The chain links TRBV28 to TRBJ1-4; no clear D gene. The CDR3 totals 15 residues. CDR1 and CDR2 (germline): MDHEN, SYDVKM. V was shortened by 2 bases and J by 0 bases, with 7 bases between the two germline ends. The CDR3 DNA sequence: TGTGCCAGCAGTTTAGCCGGTGCAACTAATGAAAAACTGTTTTTT. It translates to CASSLAGATNEKLFF.

The V call is TRBV27, the J call TRBJ2-7; no definite D call. CDR3 length equals 10 residues. V was clipped by 6 bases and J by 1 base, with 1 base between them. Germline V gene data show CDR1 as MNHEY and CDR2 as SMNVEV (reference sequence). The CDR3 nucleotides are TGTGCCAGCAGGTCCTACGAGCAGTACTTC. Protein: CASRSYEQYF.

The gene calls are TRBV7-6 and TRBJ2-5; possibly TRBD2 for D (6 bases). There are 15 residues in the CDR3. Germline CDR1 reads SGHVS; CDR2 reads FNYEAQ. With 5 bases removed from V and 4 bases from J, the gap between germline ends came to 17 bases. In DNA form, the CDR3 reads TGTGCCAGCAGCCCCGCGGGGTCCCGGCCAGAGACCCAGTACTTC. It codes for CASSPAGSRPETQYF.

This clone was detected a few times. The rearrangement links TRBV5-1 to TRBJ2-5, with 10 bases aligning to TRBD2. There are 16 residues in the CDR3. Germline V CDR1 and CDR2: SGHRS, YFSETQ. The J segment lost 5 bases and the V segment lost 0 bases, leaving 7 bases of the junction unmatched. CDR3 sequence: CASSLASGRGEETQYF. CDR3 DNA sequence: TGCGCCAGCAGCTTGGCTAGCGGGAGAGGCGAGGAGACCCAGTACTTC.

The J gene is TRBJ2-7, the V gene TRBV7-2; D remains unclear. From germline, CDR1 is SGHTA and CDR2 FQGNSA. The V and J ends lost 7 bases and 0 bases respectively, with 10 bases between them. The CDR3 runs 13 residues. The CDR3 DNA is TGTGCCAGCACCCACCCGAGCTCCTACGAGCAGTACTTC. It specifies CASTHPSSYEQYF.

The V and J genes are TRBV28 and TRBJ2-7, with D tentatively TRBD1 (6 bases). The V end lost 8 bases, the J end lost 3 bases, and 20 bases lay between the germline ends. Germline assignment: CDR1 MDHEN and CDR2 SYDVKM. This CDR3 has 15 amino acids. DNA for the CDR3: TGTGCCAGCGCACCTTCCTTGGGGGCTGGCTACGAGCAGTACTTC. Amino acids: CASAPSLGAGYEQYF. The full variable domain, completed using reference TRBV28 and TRBJ2-7, is DVKVTQSSRYLVKRTGEKVFLECVQDMDHENMFWYRQDPGLGLRLIYFSYDVKMKEKGDIPEGYSVSREKKERFSLILESASTNQTSMYLCASAPSLGAGYEQYFGPGTRLTVT.

The CDR3, as DNA: TGTGCCATCAGCACTCGGGGAGAAAAACTGTTTTTT. This gives the protein CAISTRGEKLFF. The chain combines TRBV10-3 with TRBJ1-4; no firm D call. Trimming pared 6 bases from V and 8 bases from J, leaving 10 bases between. This CDR3 is built from 12 residues. CDR1 is ENHRY, CDR2 SYGVKD, per germline.

The chain recombines TRBV7-9 with TRBJ2-1; 7 positions agree with TRBD1. The CDR3 has 15 amino acids. CDR1 is SEHNR and CDR2 is FQNEAQ in the germline V gene (reference sequence). The V segment lost 5 bases and the J segment 0 bases; nucleotides outside the gene matches: 4. CDR3 nucleotide sequence: TGTGCCAGCAGCGCGACAGGGAGCTCCTACAATGAGCAGTTCTTC. Its protein product is CASSATGSSYNEQFF.

The rearrangement links TRBV5-1 to TRBJ2-5; the match to TRBD1 covers 8 bases. Trimming took 6 bases from V and 4 from J; bases not matched to a gene: 5. There are 13 residues in the CDR3. Germline-derived CDR1 and CDR2 are SGHRS and YFSETQ. DNA of the CDR3: TGCGCCAGCATGGACAGGGTAGGAGAGACCCAGTACTTC. Protein sequence: CASMDRVGETQYF.

In its sample, this clone was seen once. The chain employs TRBV10-3 and TRBJ2-3; D ambiguous. From germline, CDR1 is ENHRY and CDR2 SYGVKD. The germline V and J ends were trimmed by 5 bases and 2 bases, with 11 bases remaining between them. The CDR3 runs to 14 residues. CDR3 loop: CAISSGRATDTQYF. The CDR3 coding sequence is TGTGCCATCAGTAGTGGACGGGCCACAGATACGCAGTATTTT.

The table lists this clone with a few counts. The chain is built from TRBV11-2 and TRBJ2-5; no clear D. Germline values: CDR1 SGHAT, CDR2 FQNNGV. This CDR3 region has 15 residues. The germline V and J ends were trimmed by 1 base and 4 bases, with 13 bases remaining between them. The CDR3 nucleotides are TGTGCCAGCAGCTTAGGGCTCCCTTGGGCAGAGACCCAGTACTTC. It codes for CASSLGLPWAETQYF.

The chain uses TRBV7-9 and TRBJ1-2, with a weak D call TRBD1 (6 bases). The CDR3 spans 13 residues. Germline V lookup: CDR1 SEHNR, CDR2 FQNEAQ (reference sequence). V was clipped by 7 bases and J by 3 bases, with 12 bases between them. CDR3 protein: CASNQGIDYGYTF. CDR3 DNA: TGTGCCAGCAATCAGGGGATCGACTATGGCTACACCTTC.

This clone was observed a single time. Other DNA sequences in this sample translate to the same CDR3. The V call is TRBV7-2, the J call TRBJ2-5; maybe TRBD2 (6 bases). The CDR3 contains 14 residues. Germline V CDR1 and CDR2: SGHTA, FQGNSA. V lost 4 bases and J lost 3, with 12 bases in between. This CDR3 is CASSWSREKETQYF. The CDR3 nucleotides read TGTGCCAGCAGCTGGTCCCGGGAGAAAGAGACCCAGTACTTC. Complete variable domain (other parts from reference TRBV7-2 and TRBJ2-5): GAGVSQSPSNKVTEKGKDVELRCDPISGHTALYWYRQSLGQGLEFLIYFQGNSAPDKSGLPSDRFSAERTGGSVSTLTIQRTQQEDSAVYLCASSWSREKETQYFGPGTRLLVL.

The CDR3: CASSPRTGGNEKLFF. The CDR3 nucleotides read TGTGCCAGCAGCCCACGGACAGGGGGTAATGAAAAACTGTTTTTT. The J gene is TRBJ1-4, the V gene TRBV4-2; 10 positions agree with TRBD1. V lost 4 bases, J lost 4 bases, and 3 bases stayed unmatched. CDR3 length: 15 residues. In germline, CDR1 is LGHNA, CDR2 YNFKEQ.

The V and J genes are TRBV27 and TRBJ2-7, with D possibly matching TRBD1 (7 bases). Germline V CDR1 and CDR2: MNHEY, SMNVEV (reference sequence). This CDR3 comprises 13 residues. V lost 4 bases and J lost 7, with 14 bases in between. DNA of the CDR3: TGTGCCAGCAGTTACAGGGGAGGCTGGGAGCAGTACTTC. Translating gives CASSYRGGWEQYF.

This clone has only a few counts. The CDR3 bases are TGTGCCTGGAGTGCACAGTGGGAGACCCAGTACTTC. Translated: CAWSAQWETQYF. The chain joins TRBV30 to TRBJ2-5, with D hard to call. Trimming left V 1 base short and J 5 bases short, with 8 bases between. Germline V lookup: CDR1 GTSNPN, CDR2 SVGIG (reference sequence). The CDR3 contains 12 residues.

There are a few counts of this clone. V gene TRBV28 combines with J gene TRBJ2-1; possibly TRBD2 for D (6 bases). Per germline, CDR1 MDHEN and CDR2 SYDVKM. The CDR3 consists of 14 residues. Trimming shortened V by 8 bases and J by 8 bases, and 19 bases separated the two germline ends. The chain's CDR3 is CASGPSGWAYEQFF. DNA of the CDR3: TGTGCCAGCGGCCCCAGCGGGTGGGCCTATGAGCAGTTCTTC.

The chain is built from TRBV7-2 and TRBJ1-2, with unresolved D. The CDR3 is 14 residues long. Germline lookup yields CDR1 SGHTA and CDR2 FQGNSA. The germline V and J ends were trimmed by 5 bases and 4 bases, with 14 bases remaining between them. In DNA, the CDR3 is TGTGCCAGCAGCCCACCCGGGAGTTTCTATGGCTACACCTTC. Translated, it gives CASSPPGSFYGYTF. The full variable domain, in which reference TRBV7-2 and TRBJ1-2 provide the parts outside the CDR3, is GAGVSQSPSNKVTEKGKDVELRCDPISGHTALYWYRQSLGQGLEFLIYFQGNSAPDKSGLPSDRFSAERTGGSVSTLTIQRTQQEDSAVYLCASSPPGSFYGYTFGSGTRLTVV.

The chain combines TRBV19 with TRBJ2-6; a weak D match, TRBD1 (6 bases). CDR1 is LNHDA and CDR2 is SQIVND in the germline V gene (reference sequence). The CDR3 has 16 residues. The V gene lost 5 bases and the J gene lost 1 base, with 12 bases spanning the gap. Here the CDR3 reads CASSEQGWSGANVLTF. The CDR3 coding sequence is TGTGCCAGTAGTGAACAGGGATGGTCTGGGGCCAACGTCCTGACTTTC.

Comments on this clone: This same CDR3 is encoded by further DNA sequences in the sample. This chain links TRBV5-1 with TRBJ2-7, with 8 bases aligning to TRBD1. Unmatched junction bases numbered 1, after V lost 1 base and J lost 1 base. Germline V CDR1 and CDR2: SGHRS, YFSETQ. The length of the CDR3 is 14 residues. The CDR3 DNA sequence: TGCGCCAGCAGCTTGCAGGGGGCATCCTACGAGCAGTACTTC. It is translated as CASSLQGASYEQYF. Filled out from reference TRBV5-1 and TRBJ2-7, the complete variable domain reads KAGVTQTPRYLIKTRGQQVTLSCSPISGHRSVSWYQQTPGQGLQFLFEYFSETQRNKGNFPGRFSGRQFSNSRSEMNVSTLELGDSALYLCASSLQGASYEQYFGPGTRLTVT.

This clone has more than one count but fewer than ten. This chain connects TRBV25-1 to TRBJ2-7; D possibly corresponds to TRBD2 (7 bases). Trimming removed 1 base from V and 2 bases from J, with 9 bases in between. Germline V CDR1 and CDR2: MGHDK, SYGVNS. CDR3 length: 14 amino acids. CDR3 coding DNA: TGTGCCAGCAGTGAATTCGGGGGGCCCTACGAGCAGTACTTC. Translating it yields CASSEFGGPYEQYF.

This clone was counted between two and nine times. The chain couples TRBV15 to TRBJ2-1; D gene unclear. Trimming shortened V by 0 bases and J by 4 bases, and 10 bases separated the two germline ends. The CDR3 loop spans 15 amino acids. Germline assignment: CDR1 LNHNV and CDR2 YYDKDF (reference sequence). The CDR3 region has the DNA TGTGCCACCAGCAGAGATCTGGACCAATACAATGAGCAGTTCTTC. This codes for CATSRDLDQYNEQFF.

This rearrangement joins TRBV11-1 to TRBJ1-1; D gene unclear. The CDR3 covers 12 residues. The germline gives CDR1 SGHAT, CDR2 FQDESV (reference sequence). The V end was cut by 3 bases, the J end by 4 bases, with 6 bases between. As DNA, the CDR3 is TGTGCCAGCAGCTTCGGACCCACTGAAGCTTTCTTT. Translating gives CASSFGPTEAFF.

The rearrangement uses TRBV2 and TRBJ2-1, with TRBD2 matching 12 bases. Germline V lookup: CDR1 SNHLY, CDR2 FYNNEI. Unmatched junction bases numbered 2, after V lost 6 bases and J lost 2 bases. The CDR3 extends over 15 amino acids. Written as DNA, the CDR3 is TGTGCCAGCAGAAGACTAGCGGGAGCCTACAATGAGCAGTTCTTC. Translated, it gives CASRRLAGAYNEQFF.

V and J are TRBV7-2 and TRBJ2-3; weak D call: TRBD1 (5 bases). V was trimmed by 0 bases and J by 0 bases, leaving 7 bases between them. The CDR3 is made up of 15 amino acids. Germline CDR1 SGHTA, CDR2 FQGNSA. The CDR3 coding sequence is TGTGCCAGCAGCTTAGCGAGACAGAGCACAGATACGCAGTATTTT. Translation gives CASSLARQSTDTQYF.

The gene calls are TRBV27 and TRBJ1-2; TRBD1 might be the D (6 bases). Deletions cut 5 bases from V and 8 bases from J, with 21 bases between. Germline V gene lookup returns CDR1 MNHEY and CDR2 SMNVEV (reference sequence). CDR3 size: 15 residues. As DNA, the CDR3 is TGTGCCAGCAGTGCGCTGGACAGCCACTATTTAGGCTACACCTTC. As protein: CASSALDSHYLGYTF.

As to this clone: Other DNA sequences from this sample encode an identical CDR3 as well. CDR3 sequence reads: CSVTTGTDTQYF. CDR3 coding DNA: TGCAGCGTTACTACAGGGACAGATACGCAGTATTTT. The chain employs TRBV29-1 and TRBJ2-3, with a tentative D call TRBD1 (6 bases). The CDR3 loop spans 12 amino acids. V lost 5 bases and J 3 bases, leaving 9 bases between the germline ends. Germline CDR1 is SQVTM and CDR2 is ANQGSEA.